A selection of T cell receptor beta chains follows, all from one sample in a study of blood T cells in healthy people across ages. One entry per CDR3 protein, called by TCRdb with MiXCR from the 5' RACE reads. The sample carries 1.5 million or so distinct CDR3 sequences, 35% to 45% recorded once. Sequencing was performed on blood. Receptor source: a young woman in good health. Both conserved end residues are part of each CDR3. The D gene is left open where the match is weak. Size tells how often a clone was seen (once, few, many) or the class of an expanded clone, and some rows leave it out.

cdr3_nt cdr3_aa clone_size v_call d_call j_call
TGTGCCACCAGTTCTTCGCAGGCGAGCTATGGCTACACCTTC CATSSSQASYGYTF . TRBV24-1 . TRBJ1-2
TGTGCCAGCAGCTTGGGGGGCGGCTATTACGAGCAGTACTTC CASSLGGGYYEQYF many TRBV12-3/TRBV12-4 . TRBJ2-7
TGTGCCAGCAGCAATACGCTAGCGGGGTACAATGAGCAGTTCTTC CASSNTLAGYNEQFF few TRBV7-3 TRBD2 TRBJ2-1
TGTGCCAGCAGCTCTTCGGGAGCTTCCGCAGATGCGGAATATTTT CASSSSGASADAEYF . TRBV12-3/TRBV12-4 . TRBJ2-3
TGTGCCAGCAGCTTAGATTCGCGGAAAGAGACCCAGTACTTC CASSLDSRKETQYF . TRBV7-9 . TRBJ2-5
TGTGCCAGCAGGCAATATCAGGGTACTGGAAACACAATATATTTT CASRQYQGTGNTIYF . TRBV7-8 . TRBJ1-3
TGTGCCAGCAGTTACGGGTTAAGGGCAGGGTGGCAGTATTTT CASSYGLRAGWQYF few TRBV6-5 . TRBJ2-3
TGTGCCAGCAGCCCCAACAGGCCAGGCACAGATACGCAGTATTTT CASSPNRPGTDTQYF few TRBV11-2 . TRBJ2-3
TGCGCCAGCAGCCAGGCGGGACAAGCAAACTCGAATTCACCCCTCCACTTT CASSQAGQANSNSPLHF many TRBV4-3 . TRBJ1-6
TGCAGTGCTTACAGGGTAGGGGGCTCCTACAATGAGCAGTACTTC CSAYRVGGSYNEQYF few TRBV20-1 TRBD1 TRBJ2-7
TGCGCCAGCAGCTTGGGCACTAAAATCACAGATACGCAGTATTTT CASSLGTKITDTQYF . TRBV5-1 . TRBJ2-3
TGTGCCACCAAACGGGGAAAAGAGACCCAGTATTTC CATKRGKETQYF . TRBV24-1 . TRBJ2-5
TGTGCCAGCAGTTTATCCCGGCTAGCGGGCAACAATGAGCAGTTCTTC CASSLSRLAGNNEQFF few TRBV27 TRBD2 TRBJ2-1
TGCGCCAGCAGCCACGACAGGGGACAATACGAGCAGTACTTC CASSHDRGQYEQYF . TRBV4-1 TRBD1 TRBJ2-7
TGCGCCAGCAGCTTGGGCGGCAACTCCTATGGCTACACCTTC CASSLGGNSYGYTF few TRBV5-1 . TRBJ1-2
TGCGCCAGCAGCTTGGACCCCGGGACAGGTCGTGGCTACACCTTC CASSLDPGTGRGYTF . TRBV5-1 TRBD1 TRBJ1-2
TGTGCCAGCAGCTTCGGGGGGGCAAGCTCCTACGAGCAGTACTTC CASSFGGASSYEQYF few TRBV7-2 TRBD2 TRBJ2-7
TGTGCCAGCAGTCTCAAGAGTAGCGGGGGGGCAAGGGATACGCAGTATTTT CASSLKSSGGARDTQYF few TRBV12-3/TRBV12-4 TRBD2 TRBJ2-3
TGCAGCGTGCAGACAGGTCAGGCCCCCGAAGCTTTCTTT CSVQTGQAPEAFF . TRBV29-1 . TRBJ1-1
TGTGCCAGCAGGCGGGGGCTGTCTGATGAAAAACTGTTTTTT CASRRGLSDEKLFF . TRBV9 . TRBJ1-4
TGTGCTAGTGGTTTCCAAAGACTAGTCCCCGGAGGTGTAGATACGCAGTATTTT CASGFQRLVPGGVDTQYF . TRBV12-5 . TRBJ2-3
TGCGCCAGCAGCTTGGGACAGAGAACGGATACTTCACCCCTCCACTTT CASSLGQRTDTSPLHF few TRBV5-1 . TRBJ1-6
TGTGCCAGCGGACGACCCGGACTAGCGGGCACCGGGGAGCTGTTTTTT CASGRPGLAGTGELFF . TRBV6-5 TRBD2 TRBJ2-2
TGTGCCAGCAGTTTAGAGGAGTGGCGGCGGTACGGCGATGAGCAGTTCTTC CASSLEEWRRYGDEQFF once TRBV12-3/TRBV12-4 . TRBJ2-1
TGCAGTGTGGACGAAGGGATCACCTACAATGAGCAGTTCTTC CSVDEGITYNEQFF . TRBV20-1 . TRBJ2-1
TGTGCCAGCAGCCGCCCTTCACTAGGAGAGACCCAGTACTTC CASSRPSLGETQYF . TRBV7-2 . TRBJ2-5
TGCGCCAGCAGCCAAGACGGACTAGCGGGATCTGTAGCCGAGCAGTTCTTC CASSQDGLAGSVAEQFF . TRBV4-1 TRBD2 TRBJ2-1
TGCAGCGTTGAAGTCTCTGGAAACACCATATATTTT CSVEVSGNTIYF . TRBV29-1 . TRBJ1-3
TGTACCAGCAGTCTCATTTGGGGTGAAAAACTGTTTTTT CTSSLIWGEKLFF . TRBV12-3/TRBV12-4 . TRBJ1-4
TGCGCCAGCAACACAGGGGTTGGCGAGCAGTACTTC CASNTGVGEQYF few TRBV4-1 TRBD1 TRBJ2-7
TGCGCCAGCAGCGCCTCCGGGACTAGCGGGTACAATGAGCAGTACTTC CASSASGTSGYNEQYF . TRBV5-1 TRBD2 TRBJ2-7
TGTGCCAGCAGAGATACAGGGGGCTTAGGTGGCTACACCTTC CASRDTGGLGGYTF few TRBV2 TRBD1 TRBJ1-2
TGTGCCAGCAGGCCCGGACAGGGAACCTACAATGAGCAGTACTTC CASRPGQGTYNEQYF few TRBV6-2/TRBV6-3 TRBD1 TRBJ2-7
TGTGCCACCAAGGGCTCCTATAATTCACCCCTCCACTTT CATKGSYNSPLHF . TRBV10-3 . TRBJ1-6
TGTGCCAGCAATGGACAGGGGGGCACAGATACGCAGTATTTT CASNGQGGTDTQYF few TRBV2 TRBD1 TRBJ2-3
TGTGCCAGCAGTTTACTAAGGGGCGGGGCCTCCTACAATGAGCAGTACTTC CASSLLRGGASYNEQYF once TRBV28 . TRBJ2-7
TGTGCCAGCAGTTTCTTCGGGACGGGTGGCTACGAGCAGTACTTC CASSFFGTGGYEQYF . TRBV27 . TRBJ2-7
TGCAGTGCTAGTCAGGGGCGCCGCACTGAAGCTTTCTTT CSASQGRRTEAFF few TRBV20-1 . TRBJ1-1
TGTGCCAGCAGCTTTGCGGGACTATTCTACAATGAGCAGTACTTC CASSFAGLFYNEQYF once TRBV5-8 TRBD2 TRBJ2-5
TGCGCCAGCAGCTCCCCGCGAATCTCCGGCTACACCTTC CASSSPRISGYTF few TRBV4-1 . TRBJ1-2
TGCGCCAGCAGCCAAGCTCCGATCTATAATTCACCCCTCCACTTT CASSQAPIYNSPLHF . TRBV4-3 . TRBJ1-6
TGTGCCAGCAGCTTGGGAGGGGCCTCGTATCAGCCCCAGCATTTT CASSLGGASYQPQHF . TRBV5-6 . TRBJ1-5
TGTGCCAGCAGTGCCGCCGTAGTGTCTACAGATACGCAGTATTTT CASSAAVVSTDTQYF . TRBV2 . TRBJ2-3
TGTGCCAGCAGCAAAGTAACCGGTGTAGGTATCGCATCCTACGAGCAGTACTTC CASSKVTGVGIASYEQYF few TRBV21-1 . TRBJ2-7
TGTGCCAGCAGTCGGACTAGCGGGGGGGGCCGCAATGAGCAGTTCTTC CASSRTSGGGRNEQFF . TRBV2 TRBD2 TRBJ2-1
TGTGCCAGCAGTAGGACAGGGACTGGAAACACCATATATTTT CASSRTGTGNTIYF . TRBV25-1 TRBD1 TRBJ1-3
TGCAGTGCCCGCCGGCCACCTGCCACAGATACGCAGTATTTT CSARRPPATDTQYF . TRBV20-1 . TRBJ2-3
TGTGCCAGCACCCGGGACAGCGGAAACACCATATATTTT CASTRDSGNTIYF . TRBV2 TRBD1 TRBJ1-3
TGTGCCACCAGTGACCCGGGACAGGGCTACAATGAGCAGTTCTTC CATSDPGQGYNEQFF many TRBV24-1 TRBD1 TRBJ2-1
TGTGCCAGCAGCTGGAGACAGGCCAAAAGGGACCTTCAAGAGACCCAGTACTTC CASSWRQAKRDLQETQYF once TRBV7-9 . TRBJ2-5
TGTGCCAGCAGCCCTCGGGGGCAGACGGCTAACTATGGCTACACCTTC CASSPRGQTANYGYTF . TRBV7-9 . TRBJ1-2
TGTGCCAGCAGCCCAACGTCCGGGGAGGGCCAGTACTTC CASSPTSGEGQYF . TRBV6-6 TRBD2 TRBJ2-5
TGTGCCAGCAGCTCCCCGACTAGCGGGGCTACAGATACGCAGTATTTT CASSSPTSGATDTQYF few TRBV7-8 TRBD2 TRBJ2-3
TGTGCCAGCAGTTACTCGTGGCCGGGACAGGGATTCGCCGGGGAGCTGTTTTTT CASSYSWPGQGFAGELFF . TRBV6-5 TRBD1 TRBJ2-2
TGTGCCAGCAGTTCCTTCCGATCGGGACTAGGCTCAACAGAGCAGTTCTTC CASSSFRSGLGSTEQFF . TRBV28 TRBD2 TRBJ2-1
TGTGCCAGCAGCCCCGGGGGCCTTCCCTACGAGCAGTACTTC CASSPGGLPYEQYF few TRBV6-2/TRBV6-3 . TRBJ2-7
TGTGCCAGCAAAGGGACAGGGGAAGGCTACACCTTC CASKGTGEGYTF few TRBV7-9 TRBD1 TRBJ1-2
TGTGCCAGCAAAAAGGCCCGACAGGGGGCGGAGTACCAAGAGACCCAGTACTTC CASKKARQGAEYQETQYF few TRBV21-1 . TRBJ2-5
TGCGCCAGCAGCCGAGGACTAAGACAGGATTCCTACGAGCAGTACTTC CASSRGLRQDSYEQYF . TRBV4-3 . TRBJ2-7